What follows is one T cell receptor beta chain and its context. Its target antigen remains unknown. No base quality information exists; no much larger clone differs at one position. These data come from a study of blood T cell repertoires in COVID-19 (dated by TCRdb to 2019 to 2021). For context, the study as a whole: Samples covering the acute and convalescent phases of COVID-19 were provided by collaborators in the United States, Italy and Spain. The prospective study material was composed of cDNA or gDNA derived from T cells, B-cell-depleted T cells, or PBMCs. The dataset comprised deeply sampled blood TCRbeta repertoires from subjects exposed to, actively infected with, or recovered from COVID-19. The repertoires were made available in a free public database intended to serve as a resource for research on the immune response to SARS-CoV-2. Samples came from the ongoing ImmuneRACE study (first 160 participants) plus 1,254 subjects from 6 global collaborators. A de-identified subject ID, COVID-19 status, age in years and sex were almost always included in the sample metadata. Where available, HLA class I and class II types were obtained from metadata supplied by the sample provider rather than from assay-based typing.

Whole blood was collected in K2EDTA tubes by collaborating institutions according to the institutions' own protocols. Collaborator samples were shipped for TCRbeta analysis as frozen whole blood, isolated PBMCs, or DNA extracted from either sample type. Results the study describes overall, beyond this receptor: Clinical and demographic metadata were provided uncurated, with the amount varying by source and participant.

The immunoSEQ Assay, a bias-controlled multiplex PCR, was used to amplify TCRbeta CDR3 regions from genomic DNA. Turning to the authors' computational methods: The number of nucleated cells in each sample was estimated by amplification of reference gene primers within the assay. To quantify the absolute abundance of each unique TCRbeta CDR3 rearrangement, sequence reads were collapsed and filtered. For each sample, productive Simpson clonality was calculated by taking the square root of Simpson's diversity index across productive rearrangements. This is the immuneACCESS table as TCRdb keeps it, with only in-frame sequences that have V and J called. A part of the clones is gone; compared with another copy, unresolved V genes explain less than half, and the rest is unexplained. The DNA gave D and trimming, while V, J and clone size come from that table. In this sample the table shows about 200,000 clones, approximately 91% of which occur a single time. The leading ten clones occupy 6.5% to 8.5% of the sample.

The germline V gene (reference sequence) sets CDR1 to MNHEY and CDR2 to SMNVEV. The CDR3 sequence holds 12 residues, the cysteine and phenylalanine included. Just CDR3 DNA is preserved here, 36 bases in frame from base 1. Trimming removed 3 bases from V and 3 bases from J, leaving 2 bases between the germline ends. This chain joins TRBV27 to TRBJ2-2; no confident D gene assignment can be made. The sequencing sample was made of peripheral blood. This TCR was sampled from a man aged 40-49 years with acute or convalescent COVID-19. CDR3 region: CASSFYTGELFF. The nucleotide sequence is TGTGCCAGCAGTTTCTACACCGGGGAGCTGTTTTTT.